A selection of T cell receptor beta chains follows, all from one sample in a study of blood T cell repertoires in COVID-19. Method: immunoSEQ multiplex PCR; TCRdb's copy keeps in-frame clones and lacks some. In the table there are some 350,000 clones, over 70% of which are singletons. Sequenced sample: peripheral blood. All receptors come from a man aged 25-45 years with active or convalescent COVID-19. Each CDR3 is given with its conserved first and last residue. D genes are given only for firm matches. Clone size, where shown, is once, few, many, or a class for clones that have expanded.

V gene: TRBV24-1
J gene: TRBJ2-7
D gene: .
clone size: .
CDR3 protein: CATSDSVVYEQYF
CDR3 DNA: TGTGCCACCAGTGATTCGGTAGTTTACGAGCAGTACTTC

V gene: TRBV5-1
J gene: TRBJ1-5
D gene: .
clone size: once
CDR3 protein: CASSLGGYGNQPQHF
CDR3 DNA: TGCGCCAGCAGCTTAGGGGGTTATGGCAATCAGCCCCAGCATTTT

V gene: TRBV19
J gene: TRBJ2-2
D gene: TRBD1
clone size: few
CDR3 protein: CASNRDRGAGELFF
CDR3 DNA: TGTGCCAGCAACCGGGACAGGGGAGCCGGGGAGCTGTTTTTT

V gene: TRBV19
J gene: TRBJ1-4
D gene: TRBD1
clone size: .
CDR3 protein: CASRTGPATNEKLFF
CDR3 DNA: TGTGCCAGTAGGACAGGGCCCGCAACTAATGAAAAACTGTTTTTT

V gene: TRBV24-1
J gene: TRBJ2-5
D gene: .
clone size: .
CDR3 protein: CATSDPYQETQYF
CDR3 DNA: TGTGCCACCAGTGATCCGTACCAAGAGACCCAGTACTTC

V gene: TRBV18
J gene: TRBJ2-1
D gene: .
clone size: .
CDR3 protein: CASSPPPGSSYNEQFF
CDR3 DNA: TGTGCCAGCTCACCCCCCCCCGGGAGCTCCTACAATGAGCAGTTCTTC

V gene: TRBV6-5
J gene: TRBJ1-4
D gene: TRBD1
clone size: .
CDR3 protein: CASGPTGMVEKLFF
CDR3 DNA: TGTGCCAGCGGACCGACAGGGATGGTTGAAAAACTGTTTTTT

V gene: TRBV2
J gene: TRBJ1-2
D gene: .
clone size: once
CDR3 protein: CASSGTVNYGYTF
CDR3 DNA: TGTGCCAGCAGTGGGACAGTTAACTATGGCTACACCTTC

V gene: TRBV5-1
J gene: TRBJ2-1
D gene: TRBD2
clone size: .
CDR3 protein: CASSSTGLAGSGEQFF
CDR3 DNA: TGCGCCAGCAGCAGTACGGGACTAGCGGGGTCCGGTGAGCAGTTCTTC

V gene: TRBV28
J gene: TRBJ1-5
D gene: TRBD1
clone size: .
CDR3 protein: CASSPTGDQPQHF
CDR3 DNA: TGTGCCAGCAGCCCGACAGGGGATCAGCCCCAGCATTTT

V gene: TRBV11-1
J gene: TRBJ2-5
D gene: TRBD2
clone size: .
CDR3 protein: CASSFMGGEGETQYF
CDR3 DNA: TGTGCCAGCAGCTTCATGGGCGGGGAGGGAGAGACCCAGTACTTC

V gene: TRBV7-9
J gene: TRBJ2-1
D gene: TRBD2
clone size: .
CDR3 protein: CASSLGGRNKNEQFF
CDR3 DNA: TGTGCCAGCAGCTTGGGCGGGAGGAATAAGAATGAGCAGTTCTTC

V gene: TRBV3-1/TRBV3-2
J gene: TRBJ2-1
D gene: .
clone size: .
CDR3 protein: CASRPPQRECSNEQFF
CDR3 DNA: TGTGCCAGCAGGCCCCCCCAACGGGAGTGCTCCAATGAGCAGTTCTTC

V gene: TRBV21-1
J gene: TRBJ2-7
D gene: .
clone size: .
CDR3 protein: CAVARSNYEQYF
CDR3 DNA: TGTGCCGTAGCGCGGAGTAACTACGAGCAGTACTTC

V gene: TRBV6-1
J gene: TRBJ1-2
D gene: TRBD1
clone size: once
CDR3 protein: CASSEPLGQGIRYGYTF
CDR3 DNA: TGTGCCAGCAGTGAACCCCTCGGACAGGGAATTAGGTATGGCTACACCTTC